This TCR beta chain was identified during a study of blood T cell repertoires in COVID-19. The CDR3 loop spans 14 amino acids. CDR1 MNHNY and CDR2 SVGAGI come from the germline V gene (reference sequence). Between the trimmed V and J ends, which lost 2 bases and 3 bases, there was a span of 11 bases. Libraries were prepared by immunoSEQ multiplex PCR; TCRdb keeps only in-frame clonotypes and omits some of them. The table lists tens of thousands of clones, 65% to 85% of them singletons. This sequence joins TRBV6-6 and TRBJ2-7; a weak D match, TRBD1 (5 bases). This receptor was taken from a man aged 50 to 60 with acute or convalescent COVID-19. Sequenced material: peripheral blood. The CDR3 coding sequence is TGTGCCAGCAGTTACCTGGGGCTGAGCTACGAGCAGTACTTC. It translates to CASSYLGLSYEQYF.